This T cell receptor (beta chain) emerged from a study of identical twins. Study results and caveats: Modelling underestimated the level of out-of-frame TCR alpha sharing observed in monozygotic twins. Beta out-of-frame sequences displayed a weaker excess of sharing between twins.

TCRdb used MiXCR to reprocess the 5' RACE reads, holding one entry per CDR3 protein. The sample contains some 500,000 distinct CDR3 sequences, roughly 9.9% of which appear only once. To note about this clonotype: The antigen is unknown.

Germline CDR1 ENHRY, CDR2 SYGVKD. The CDR3 runs 14 residues. The ends were cut back, 5 bases at V and 0 bases at J, with 10 bases in the middle. These data also formed part of another study, on yellow fever vaccine responses in identical twins.

Source material: PBMCs. The TCR comes from a woman aged 18-29 years in good health. The chain has TRBV10-3 and TRBJ1-2; D remains ambiguous. The CDR3 DNA sequence: TGTGCCATCAGTATCTCTTCAGCTAACTATGGCTACACCTTC. Its protein product is CAISISSANYGYTF.